This entry features one T cell receptor (beta chain) sequence. The sample is drawn from a study of shared clonotypes between healthy human individuals. Into CD45RA+ naive and CD45RA-negative memory subsets, the CD4+ cells were split. Clones were read by immunoSEQ multiplex PCR, and TCRdb kept only the in-frame ones, dropping some. The table shows 2 million to 2.5 million clones, with 95% occurring only once. The CDR3 covers 15 residues. Germline V lookup: CDR1 MDHEN, CDR2 SYDVKM. V trimming: 6 bases; J trimming: 7 bases; junction bases outside the gene matches: 8. The sequencing input was naive CD4+ T cells sorted from blood. Subset in this sample: CD45RA+ positively selected. The sequence was obtained from a young man in good health. The rearrangement links TRBV28 to TRBJ1-5; 11 bases are a match to TRBD1. The CDR3 bases are TGTGCCAGCAGACGGACAGGGGGCTTGGAACAGCCCCAGCATTTT. Translating it yields CASRRTGGLEQPQHF.